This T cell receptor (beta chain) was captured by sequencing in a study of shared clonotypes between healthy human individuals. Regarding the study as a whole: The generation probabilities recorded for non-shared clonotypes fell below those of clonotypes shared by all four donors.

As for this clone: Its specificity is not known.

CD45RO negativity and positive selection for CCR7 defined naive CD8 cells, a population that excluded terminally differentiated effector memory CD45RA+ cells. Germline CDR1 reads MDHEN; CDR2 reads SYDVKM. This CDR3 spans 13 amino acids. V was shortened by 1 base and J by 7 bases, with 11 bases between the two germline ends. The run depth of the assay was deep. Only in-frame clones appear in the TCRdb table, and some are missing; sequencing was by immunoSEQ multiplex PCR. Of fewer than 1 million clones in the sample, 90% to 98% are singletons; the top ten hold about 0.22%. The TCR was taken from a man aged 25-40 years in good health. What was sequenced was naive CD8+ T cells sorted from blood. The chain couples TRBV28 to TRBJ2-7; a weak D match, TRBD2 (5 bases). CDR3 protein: CASSLYLASEQYF. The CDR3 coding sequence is TGTGCCAGCAGTTTATACCTAGCTAGTGAGCAGTACTTC.